These T cell receptor beta chains were read from a single sample in a study of blood T cell repertoires in COVID-19. The method was immunoSEQ multiplex PCR; TCRdb's version includes in-frame clones alone and lacks a portion of them. This sample has about 82,000 clones, with over 65% found just once. Specimen: peripheral blood. These receptors all stem from a human donor with acute or convalescent COVID-19. The donor label of this sample is uncertain. The CDR3 runs from the conserved cysteine through the conserved F or W. The D gene is left open where the match is weak. Not all rows give a size; the values are once, few, many and, for expanded clones, a class.

v_gene: TRBV30
abundance: few
j_gene: TRBJ1-3
d_gene: NA
CDR3aa: CAWSSRGSGNTIYF
CDR3nt: TGTGCCTGGAGCTCGCGGGGGTCTGGAAACACCATATATTTT

v_gene: TRBV2
abundance: NA
j_gene: TRBJ1-2
d_gene: NA
CDR3aa: CASSFRGGGYTF
CDR3nt: TGTGCCAGCAGTTTTAGGGGCGGCGGCTACACCTTC

v_gene: TRBV6-5
abundance: few
j_gene: TRBJ1-1
d_gene: TRBD1
CDR3aa: CASSVQGAGAEAFF
CDR3nt: TGTGCCAGCAGCGTACAGGGGGCAGGCGCTGAAGCTTTCTTT

v_gene: TRBV19
abundance: NA
j_gene: TRBJ2-6
d_gene: TRBD1
CDR3aa: CASSSQGASGANVLTF
CDR3nt: TGTGCCAGTAGTAGCCAGGGGGCTTCTGGGGCCAACGTCCTGACTTTC

v_gene: TRBV2
abundance: few
j_gene: TRBJ1-5
d_gene: NA
CDR3aa: CASSWGGTQPQHF
CDR3nt: TGTGCCAGCAGTTGGGGGGGCACTCAGCCCCAGCATTTT

v_gene: TRBV29-1
abundance: once
j_gene: TRBJ1-1
d_gene: TRBD1
CDR3aa: CSVDNRGNTEAFF
CDR3nt: TGCAGCGTTGATAACAGGGGGAACACTGAAGCTTTCTTT

v_gene: TRBV28
abundance: NA
j_gene: TRBJ2-6
d_gene: NA
CDR3aa: CASSFGLSGANVLTF
CDR3nt: TGTGCCAGCAGTTTTGGACTCTCTGGGGCCAACGTCCTGACTTTC

v_gene: TRBV5-5
abundance: NA
j_gene: TRBJ1-2
d_gene: TRBD1
CDR3aa: CASSLEGQGFGYGYTF
CDR3nt: TGTGCCAGCAGCTTGGAAGGACAGGGGTTTGGCTATGGCTACACCTTC

v_gene: TRBV29-1
abundance: once
j_gene: TRBJ2-5
d_gene: TRBD2
CDR3aa: CSVDGGTSGVQETQYF
CDR3nt: TGCAGCGTTGATGGGGGGACTAGCGGGGTCCAAGAGACCCAGTACTTC

v_gene: TRBV6-6
abundance: NA
j_gene: TRBJ1-1
d_gene: NA
CDR3aa: CASSPGTTSFF
CDR3nt: TGTGCCAGCAGCCCTGGGACTACATCTTTCTTT

v_gene: TRBV28
abundance: NA
j_gene: TRBJ2-3
d_gene: NA
CDR3aa: CASSSQGRTDTQYF
CDR3nt: TGTGCCAGCAGTTCCCAGGGGCGCACAGATACGCAGTATTTT

v_gene: TRBV5-1
abundance: NA
j_gene: TRBJ2-1
d_gene: NA
CDR3aa: CASSHGGSSYNEQFF
CDR3nt: TGCGCCAGCAGCCACGGGGGTAGCTCCTACAATGAGCAGTTCTTC

v_gene: TRBV7-5
abundance: NA
j_gene: TRBJ1-5
d_gene: NA
CDR3aa: CARSGRDDQPQHF
CDR3nt: TGTGCCAGAAGCGGGCGGGACGACCAGCCCCAGCATTTT

v_gene: TRBV15
abundance: NA
j_gene: TRBJ2-5
d_gene: TRBD1
CDR3aa: CATSRDKGQGSQETQYF
CDR3nt: TGTGCCACCAGCAGAGATAAAGGACAGGGTTCCCAAGAGACCCAGTACTTC

v_gene: TRBV6-2/TRBV6-3
abundance: few
j_gene: TRBJ2-7
d_gene: NA
CDR3aa: CASSLPRVLRKTSYEQYF
CDR3nt: TGTGCCAGCAGTTTGCCCCGCGTTCTGAGGAAAACCTCCTACGAGCAGTACTTC

v_gene: TRBV4-2
abundance: NA
j_gene: TRBJ2-1
d_gene: TRBD2
CDR3aa: CASSQEPGLAGWNEQFF
CDR3nt: TGTGCCAGCAGCCAAGAGCCGGGACTAGCGGGGTGGAATGAGCAGTTCTTC

v_gene: TRBV2
abundance: NA
j_gene: TRBJ1-4
d_gene: TRBD1
CDR3aa: CASQRGHTNEKLFF
CDR3nt: TGTGCCAGTCAAAGGGGGCACACTAATGAAAAACTGTTTTTT

v_gene: TRBV19
abundance: NA
j_gene: TRBJ2-7
d_gene: TRBD1
CDR3aa: CASSISPTGRGLYEQYF
CDR3nt: TGTGCCAGTAGTATATCCCCCACGGGCAGGGGGCTCTACGAGCAGTACTTC

v_gene: TRBV15
abundance: NA
j_gene: TRBJ2-1
d_gene: NA
CDR3aa: CATSRVFGNEQFF
CDR3nt: TGTGCCACCAGCAGAGTATTCGGTAATGAGCAGTTCTTC

v_gene: TRBV6-2/TRBV6-3
abundance: NA
j_gene: TRBJ1-1
d_gene: TRBD1
CDR3aa: CASSDTGTGMNTEAFF
CDR3nt: TGTGCCAGCAGTGACACCGGGACAGGGATGAACACTGAAGCTTTCTTT

v_gene: TRBV7-8
abundance: few
j_gene: TRBJ2-1
d_gene: NA
CDR3aa: CASSPSGDEQFF
CDR3nt: TGTGCCAGCAGTCCAAGCGGCGATGAGCAGTTCTTC

v_gene: TRBV7-9
abundance: NA
j_gene: TRBJ2-3
d_gene: NA
CDR3aa: CASSLALRGVVTQYF
CDR3nt: TGTGCCAGCAGCTTAGCGCTGCGGGGAGTAGTTACGCAGTATTTT

v_gene: TRBV5-1
abundance: NA
j_gene: TRBJ1-4
d_gene: NA
CDR3aa: CASSLGVPNEKLFF
CDR3nt: TGCGCCAGCAGCCTAGGGGTACCTAATGAAAAACTGTTTTTT

v_gene: TRBV2
abundance: NA
j_gene: TRBJ2-3
d_gene: NA
CDR3aa: CASSSEGTDTQYF
CDR3nt: TGTGCCTCCTCCTCGGAGGGAACAGATACGCAGTATTTT

v_gene: TRBV28
abundance: NA
j_gene: TRBJ2-1
d_gene: NA
CDR3aa: CASSPPVSLEQFF
CDR3nt: TGTGCCAGCAGTCCGCCAGTCTCCCTTGAGCAGTTCTTC

v_gene: TRBV29-1
abundance: NA
j_gene: TRBJ2-3
d_gene: NA
CDR3aa: CSVEDRSRGTDTQYF
CDR3nt: TGCAGCGTTGAAGACCGCAGTCGGGGCACAGATACGCAGTATTTT

v_gene: TRBV25-1
abundance: NA
j_gene: TRBJ1-6
d_gene: NA
CDR3aa: CASSMGGSYNSPLHF
CDR3nt: TGTGCCAGCTCAATGGGGGGCTCCTATAATTCACCCCTCCACTTT

v_gene: TRBV24-1
abundance: few
j_gene: TRBJ2-7
d_gene: TRBD1
CDR3aa: CATSDSGQGADEQYF
CDR3nt: TGTGCCACCAGTGACTCCGGACAGGGGGCAGATGAGCAGTACTTC

v_gene: TRBV6-4
abundance: NA
j_gene: TRBJ2-3
d_gene: TRBD2
CDR3aa: CASRTLGGKSTDTQYF
CDR3nt: TGTGCCAGCAGGACCCTCGGGGGGAAGAGCACAGATACGCAGTATTTT

v_gene: TRBV28
abundance: NA
j_gene: TRBJ2-7
d_gene: NA
CDR3aa: CASSSNGYEQYF
CDR3nt: TGTGCCAGCAGTTCGAACGGCTACGAGCAGTACTTC

v_gene: TRBV14
abundance: NA
j_gene: TRBJ2-2
d_gene: TRBD2
CDR3aa: CASSQVLAANTGELFF
CDR3nt: TGTGCCAGCAGCCAAGTTCTAGCGGCGAACACCGGGGAGCTGTTTTTT